These T cell receptor beta chains were read from a single sample in a study of OX40 agonist ivuxolimab in advanced cancers. Profiled with immunoSEQ multiplex PCR; TCRdb holds only in-frame clones, not every one. This sample has about 40,000 clones; 85% to 90% occur once, and the top ten carry about 4.5%. The sequences come from CD4+ or CD8+ T cells sorted from blood, collected in a trial of the OX40 agonist ivuxolimab. The receptors stem from an adult with an advanced solid tumor such as melanoma, head and neck, liver or kidney cancer. Each CDR3 is given with its conserved first and last residue. Fields, in order: clone size, J gene, D gene, V gene, CDR3 DNA, CDR3 protein. The D gene is left open where the match is weak. Clone size is shown for a subset of rows, as once, few, many or a class of expanded clone.

>NA|TRBJ2-5|NA|TRBV19
TGTGCCAGTAAGTCAACAGCGCAAAAAGAGACCCAGTACTTC
CASKSTAQKETQYF
>NA|TRBJ1-5|TRBD1|TRBV10-2
TGCGCCAGCAGGGACAGGGGGAATCAGCCCCAGCATTTT
CASRDRGNQPQHF
>once|TRBJ2-2|TRBD1|TRBV28
TGTGCCAGCAGTCCCAACAGGGGTTATCCCAACACCGGGGAGCTGTTTTTT
CASSPNRGYPNTGELFF
>NA|TRBJ2-3|TRBD2|TRBV10-3
TGTGCCATCAGTGCTAGCGGTTCCACAGATACGCAGTATTTT
CAISASGSTDTQYF
>once|TRBJ1-1|NA|TRBV9
TGTGCCAGCAGCGTAGATCCGATACTAAGTGAAGCTTTCTTT
CASSVDPILSEAFF
>NA|TRBJ2-7|TRBD1|TRBV18
TGTGCCAGCTCACCGGGGACAGCTACCTACGAGCAGTACTTC
CASSPGTATYEQYF
>NA|TRBJ2-7|NA|TRBV5-1
TGCGCCAGCAGCTTGGAGCCACTCAGGGTAACCACCTACGAGCAGTACTTC
CASSLEPLRVTTYEQYF
>NA|TRBJ2-7|TRBD1|TRBV2
TGTGCCAGCAGGGGTTGGGGGACAGGGTCGGGCGAGCAGTACTTC
CASRGWGTGSGEQYF
>NA|TRBJ2-1|TRBD2|TRBV2
TGTGCCAGCACAAGGCTTACGGGGGGGACCTACAATGAGCAGTTCTTC
CASTRLTGGTYNEQFF
>NA|TRBJ2-1|TRBD2|TRBV11-2
TGTGCCAGCAGCTTAGTGCGGGGGGCTGGTGGAGAGCAGTTCTTC
CASSLVRGAGGEQFF
>NA|TRBJ1-4|NA|TRBV11-2
TGTGCCAGCACCCCTCTCGGGGGGCCCGGCGGAAAACTGTTTTTT
CASTPLGGPGGKLFF
>NA|TRBJ2-3|NA|TRBV7-9
TGTGCCAGCAGGTCCGGATGGGAAGAGCCAGATACGCAGTATTTT
CASRSGWEEPDTQYF
>NA|TRBJ2-5|NA|TRBV6-6
TGTGCCAGCACAAGCAGACAAGAGACCCAGTACTTC
CASTSRQETQYF
>once|TRBJ2-3|NA|TRBV4-1
TGCGCCAGCAGCCACCCCATTAGAGGCCCACCGCTTAGGGGGGGCGGCAGAGATACGCAGTATTTT
CASSHPIRGPPLRGGGRDTQYF
>NA|TRBJ2-7|NA|TRBV10-3
TGTGCCATCAGTGGATGGCAGGGCTCCTACGAGCAGTACTTC
CAISGWQGSYEQYF
>NA|TRBJ2-7|TRBD1|TRBV6-1
TGTGCCAGCAGAGAACCCGGGACAGGGATCCACGAGCAGTACTTC
CASREPGTGIHEQYF
>NA|TRBJ1-2|NA|TRBV30
TGTGCCTGGAGTTGGGCAGGGAACTATGGCTACACCTTC
CAWSWAGNYGYTF
>once|TRBJ1-5|NA|TRBV4-2
TGTGCCAGCAGCCAAGAGGTCGGCGAAACTAATCAGCCCCAGCATTTT
CASSQEVGETNQPQHF
>NA|TRBJ2-7|NA|TRBV6-4
TGTGCCAGCAGTGACTCGGATCACGGGAGCTCCTACGAGCAGTACTTC
CASSDSDHGSSYEQYF
>NA|TRBJ2-3|NA|TRBV19
TGTGCCAGTAGTATAGAAGGGCCCGTCGCAGATACGCAGTATTTT
CASSIEGPVADTQYF
>NA|TRBJ2-3|NA|TRBV9
TGTGCCAGCAGCGTGGGAGCCCGGGATACGCAGTATTTT
CASSVGARDTQYF
>once|TRBJ2-3|NA|TRBV25-1
TGTGCCAGCAGTTCCTCGGACACCTCCACAGATACGCAGTATTTT
CASSSSDTSTDTQYF
>NA|TRBJ2-2|TRBD1|TRBV7-2
TGTGCCAGCGGTCCGGGACAGATTGCCGGGGAGCTGTTTTTT
CASGPGQIAGELFF
>NA|TRBJ2-7|TRBD1|TRBV6-1
TGTGCCAGCAGCGATCGACCTGGACAGGGCTACGAGCAGTACTTC
CASSDRPGQGYEQYF
>NA|TRBJ2-1|TRBD2|TRBV11-2
TGTGCCAGCAGCTCGACTAGCGGAGTTAGCTACAATGAGCAGTTCTTC
CASSSTSGVSYNEQFF
>few|TRBJ1-1|TRBD1|TRBV27
TGTGCCAGCAGACTCGACAGGGGTGGCACTGAAGCTTTCTTT
CASRLDRGGTEAFF
>NA|TRBJ2-1|NA|TRBV7-7
TGTGCTAGCAGCTCCCCGGACGGTTACAATGAGCAGTTCTTC
CASSSPDGYNEQFF
>NA|TRBJ2-7|NA|TRBV19
TGTGCCAGTAGTATCGGGCAGGCGCAGACCTACGAGCAGTACTTC
CASSIGQAQTYEQYF
>NA|TRBJ2-1|NA|TRBV11-3
TGTGCCAGCAGCTTAGATGGGGCCAGGGACTACAATGAGCAGTTCTTC
CASSLDGARDYNEQFF
>NA|TRBJ2-5|TRBD1|TRBV13
TGTGCCAGCAGCTTAGGCGGAACAGGGGCATTCCAAGAGACCCAGTACTTC
CASSLGGTGAFQETQYF
>NA|TRBJ1-6|NA|TRBV30
TGTGCCTGGAGTGCCGACAGCTCCTATAATTCACCCCTCCACTTT
CAWSADSSYNSPLHF
>NA|TRBJ2-5|TRBD1|TRBV28
TGTGCCAGCAGGGACAGGGGTGAGACCCAGTACTTC
CASRDRGETQYF
>NA|TRBJ1-6|TRBD1|TRBV6-1
TGTGCCAGCAGTGAAGCCCCCGGACAGGGGAATTCACCCCTCCACTTT
CASSEAPGQGNSPLHF
>NA|TRBJ2-2|TRBD1|TRBV10-3
TGTGCCATCAGTGGGCTTCAGGGGGCTCCAAACACCGGGGAGCTGTTTTTT
CAISGLQGAPNTGELFF
>NA|TRBJ2-1|NA|TRBV9
TGTGCCAGCACCCGGGGCCCCGGGTTTCTTGAGCAGTTCTTC
CASTRGPGFLEQFF
>NA|TRBJ1-1|NA|TRBV4-1
TGCGCCAGCAGCCAAGTCGGCCGGTCGGACACTGAAGCTTTCTTT
CASSQVGRSDTEAFF
>NA|TRBJ1-1|NA|TRBV4-1
TGCGCCAGCAGCCAAGAATGGGGCAGGATCACTGAAGCTTTCTTT
CASSQEWGRITEAFF
>NA|TRBJ2-1|NA|TRBV28
TGTGCCAGCAGTTCCTTTCAGGGTCTAACATTCGGTGAGCAGTTCTTC
CASSSFQGLTFGEQFF
>NA|TRBJ2-7|NA|TRBV6-1
TGTGCCAGCGGGGAAGGGGTGGACTACGAGCAGTACTTC
CASGEGVDYEQYF
>NA|TRBJ2-5|TRBD2|TRBV7-7
TGTGCTAGCAGCTTCCGGGGGGGGAACCAAGAGACCCAGTACTTC
CASSFRGGNQETQYF
>NA|TRBJ2-1|TRBD1|TRBV13
TGTGCCAGCAGCCGGAGACAGGGCCCCGACAATGAGCAGTTCTTC
CASSRRQGPDNEQFF
>NA|TRBJ2-3|TRBD2|TRBV7-6
TGTGCCAGCAGCCCTAGGACTAGCGGGGGTACAGATACGCAGTATTTT
CASSPRTSGGTDTQYF
>NA|TRBJ2-7|TRBD2|TRBV28
TGTGCCAGCAGTTTATGGGCGGGGGGGCTATCCTACGAGCAGTACTTC
CASSLWAGGLSYEQYF
>NA|TRBJ1-3|NA|TRBV18
TGTGCCAGCTCACCCATCAGGACAACCTCTGGAAACACCATATATTTT
CASSPIRTTSGNTIYF
>once|TRBJ2-3|NA|TRBV29-1
TGCAGCGTTGCTAGCGCAGGGACAGATACGCAGTATTTT
CSVASAGTDTQYF
>NA|TRBJ1-1|NA|TRBV2
TGTGCCAGCAAATTTAGACTGAACACTGAAGCTTTCTTT
CASKFRLNTEAFF
>NA|TRBJ1-1|NA|TRBV2
TGTGCCAGCAAGGTTGGATGGTCCACTGAAGCTTTCTTT
CASKVGWSTEAFF
>NA|TRBJ2-7|NA|TRBV5-4
TGTGCCAGCAGCTTGTTAAGCTCCTACGAGCAGTACTTC
CASSLLSSYEQYF
>NA|TRBJ2-7|TRBD2|TRBV15
TGTGCCACCAGCAGAGAGAGACTAGCGGGAGTTGGGGAGCAGTACTTC
CATSRERLAGVGEQYF
>NA|TRBJ1-1|TRBD1|TRBV27
TGTGCCAGCAGTCGACAGGGGGCGAACACTGAAGCTTTCTTT
CASSRQGANTEAFF
>NA|TRBJ2-2|NA|TRBV7-9
TGTGCCAGCAGCTTAGCGCCAGGTGCCAGCACCGGGGAGCTGTTTTTT
CASSLAPGASTGELFF
>once|TRBJ2-3|TRBD2|TRBV4-2
TGTGCCAGCAGCCCAACCCCGGGACTAGCGGGGGGGACCGGGACAGATACGCAGTATTTT
CASSPTPGLAGGTGTDTQYF
>NA|TRBJ1-2|TRBD1|TRBV12-5
TGTGCTAGTGGTTACCCTGACAGGGAGGGCTACACCTTC
CASGYPDREGYTF
>few|TRBJ1-1|TRBD1|TRBV7-2
TGTGCCAGCAGCGCGGGACAGGACGTCGCTTTCTTT
CASSAGQDVAFF